These 18 T cell receptor beta chains originate from one sample sequenced in a study of PD-1 blockade in classical Hodgkin lymphoma. Method: immunoSEQ multiplex PCR; TCRdb's copy keeps in-frame clones and lacks some. The table shows approximately 61,000 clones, with 70% to 90% occurring only once. Sample time point: cycle 4 day 1 (C4D1), after 6 weeks of nivolumab. Every one of the patients relapsed after autologous stem cell transplantation (brentuximab vedotin exposure was variable). Here the sequenced sample was peripheral blood mononuclear cells (PBMCs), taken before the fourth cycle of nivolumab. Every receptor here comes from a human donor with classical Hodgkin lymphoma.

The rearrangement joins TRBV6-1 to TRBJ2-3; 7 nucleotides align to TRBD1. The junction had 5 bases not matched to a gene; V was cut back by 5 bases and J by 0 bases. Germline CDR1 reads MNHNS; CDR2 reads SASEGT. CDR3 length equals 15 residues. CDR3 in amino acids: CASSRTGASTDTQYF. CDR3 nucleotides: TGTGCCAGCAGTCGTACAGGGGCTAGCACAGATACGCAGTATTTT.

In regard to this clone: The sample holds other DNA sequences that translate to the same CDR3. V is TRBV6-5 and J is TRBJ1-1; D is perhaps TRBD1 (5 bases). The V end was cut by 6 bases, the J end by 1 base, with 12 bases between. The CDR3 runs 14 residues. Germline V lookup: CDR1 MNHEY, CDR2 SVGAGI. The CDR3 coding sequence is TGTGCCAGCAGGCCCGTGGGGCAGAACACTGAAGCTTTCTTT. Translated, it gives CASRPVGQNTEAFF.

This clone was picked up a small number of times. The same CDR3 is also encoded by other DNA sequences in this sample. The chain combines TRBV5-1 with TRBJ1-5; D may be TRBD1 (5 bases). CDR1 SGHRS and CDR2 YFSETQ come from the germline V gene. The CDR3 totals 14 residues. The ends were cut back, 0 bases at V and 6 bases at J, with 10 bases in the middle. The CDR3 protein is CASSLDGGAQPQHF. The CDR3 DNA reads as TGCGCCAGCAGCTTGGATGGGGGAGCTCAGCCCCAGCATTTT.

This clone was picked up a small number of times. The V call is TRBV21-1, the J call TRBJ1-6; the tabulated D call, TRBD1, remains unverified against the DNA. TRBV21-1 is a known pseudogene. The CDR3 has 14 residues. Here the CDR3 reads CASSTAGNSSPLHF. In nucleotides, the CDR3 is TGTGCCAGCAGCACCGCAGGGAATAGCTCACCCCTCCACTTT.

The DNA of the CDR3 is TGTGCCTGGAGTGTTCCCGGGGAGATAGAAAAACTGTTTTTT. It yields the protein CAWSVPGEIEKLFF. This chain joins TRBV30 and TRBJ1-4; D is unclear. The CDR3 length is 14 residues. Trimming removed 0 bases from V and 8 bases from J, with 13 bases in between. Germline CDR1 and CDR2: GTSNPN and SVGIG (reference sequence).

As to this clone: Other nucleotide sequences from this sample produce the same CDR3. The chain has TRBV28 and TRBJ1-2; D remains unclear. The CDR3 is 12 residues long. V lost 6 bases to trimming and J lost 0 bases, with 5 bases between them. Germline CDR1 is MDHEN and CDR2 is SYDVKM. This CDR3 reads CASRRPNYGYTF. In DNA, the CDR3 is TGTGCCAGCAGACGCCCTAACTATGGCTACACCTTC.

This chain links TRBV5-6 with TRBJ2-5; 10 positions match TRBD1. The V segment lost 2 bases and the J segment 5 bases; nucleotides outside the gene matches: 6. The CDR3 consists of 15 residues. Germline V lookup: CDR1 SGHDT, CDR2 YYEEEE. The CDR3 DNA reads as TGTGCCAGCAGCTTCCGGACAGGGGGTGTGGAGACCCAGTACTTC. It specifies CASSFRTGGVETQYF.

V gene TRBV7-7 combines with J gene TRBJ2-1; 12 bases align to TRBD1. Germline trimming cut 3 bases from V and 6 bases from J; bases unmatched to any gene: 3. This CDR3 has 15 amino acids. Germline V gene sequence: CDR1 SSHAT, CDR2 FNYEAQ (reference sequence). The CDR3 is CASSFGTGGFNEQFF. In DNA, the CDR3 is TGTGCCAGCAGCTTCGGGACAGGGGGCTTCAATGAGCAGTTCTTC.

The chain combines TRBV18 with TRBJ2-7, with D perhaps assigned TRBD1 or TRBD2 (6 bases each). The germline CDR1 and CDR2 sequences are KGHSH and LQKENI. Deletions cut 8 bases from V and 3 bases from J, with 20 bases between. This CDR3 contains 15 residues. CDR3 DNA sequence: TGTGCCAGCCGGAGGGAAGACAGGCTGAACTACGAGCAGTACTTC. Protein product: CASRREDRLNYEQYF.

This clone was counted between two and nine times. The chain uses TRBV5-1 and TRBJ2-3; tentatively, D is TRBD1 (6 bases). The CDR3 is made up of 13 amino acids. Germline values: CDR1 SGHRS, CDR2 YFSETQ. The V gene lost 6 bases and the J gene lost 3 bases, with 11 bases spanning the gap. The CDR3 DNA reads TGCGCCAGCACCTCACAGGGAACAGATACGCAGTATTTT. Protein: CASTSQGTDTQYF. The full variable domain, in which reference TRBV5-1 and TRBJ2-3 provide the parts outside the CDR3, is KAGVTQTPRYLIKTRGQQVTLSCSPISGHRSVSWYQQTPGQGLQFLFEYFSETQRNKGNFPGRFSGRQFSNSRSEMNVSTLELGDSALYLCASTSQGTDTQYFGPGTRLTVL.

This chain connects TRBV27 to TRBJ2-7; D unclear. V was pared by 5 bases and J by 3 bases, with 17 bases between. Germline loops: CDR1 MNHEY, CDR2 SMNVEV (reference sequence). The CDR3 totals 15 residues. The CDR3 nucleotides are TGTGCCAGCAGTACCTGGCAGGCCTTCCTCTACGAGCAGTACTTC. It yields the protein CASSTWQAFLYEQYF.

The rearrangement uses TRBV5-1 and TRBJ2-7, with 8 bases matching TRBD1. The ends lost 5 bases at V and 3 bases at J; junction bases unmatched: 4. Looked up from germline, CDR1 is SGHRS and CDR2 is YFSETQ. The CDR3 spans 13 residues. CDR3 residues: CASRAGTGYEQYF. The CDR3 nucleotides are TGCGCCAGCAGAGCCGGGACAGGCTACGAGCAGTACTTC.

The chain carries TRBV5-1 and TRBJ2-5, with D possibly TRBD2 on 7 matching bases. The germline V gene encodes CDR1 SGHRS and CDR2 YFSETQ. The V gene lost 4 bases and the J gene lost 4 bases, with 17 bases spanning the gap. CDR3 length: 15 amino acids. The DNA of the CDR3 is TGCGCCAGCAGCGCCGTTGGGGGGGCCGGAGAGACCCAGTACTTC. Residues: CASSAVGGAGETQYF.

This clone was counted between two and nine times. The rearrangement links TRBV5-1 to TRBJ1-1, with D unclear. There are 14 residues in the CDR3. V shed 5 bases and J shed 1 base, with 12 bases lying between them. Per the germline V gene, CDR1 is SGHRS and CDR2 is YFSETQ. CDR3 sequence: CASRDGPTNTEAFF. The CDR3 bases are TGCGCCAGCAGAGACGGACCGACGAACACTGAAGCTTTCTTT.

This clone showed up just once. The chain has TRBV30 and TRBJ1-6; 7 positions agree with TRBD1. The CDR3 loop spans 15 amino acids. Germline lookup yields CDR1 GTSNPN and CDR2 SVGIG (reference sequence). With V trimmed by 4 bases and J by 9 bases, 12 bases remained unmatched. The CDR3 DNA follows: TGTGCCTGGACTCGGCCCGGACAGGAGAGTTCACCCCTCCACTTT. Its translation is CAWTRPGQESSPLHF.

In the case of this clone: This sample also contains other DNA sequences that code for the same CDR3. This chain connects TRBV5-1 to TRBJ1-1; the D gene is possibly TRBD1 (5 bases). The CDR3 consists of 14 residues. V was clipped by 0 bases and J by 3 bases, with 9 bases between them. Germline lookup yields CDR1 SGHRS and CDR2 YFSETQ. The CDR3 sequence is CASSLGQGYTEAFF. The CDR3 coding sequence is TGCGCCAGCAGCTTGGGGCAGGGCTACACTGAAGCTTTCTTT.

The rearrangement links TRBV30 to TRBJ2-7, with D possibly being TRBD2 (5 bases). V was pared by 1 base and J by 0 bases, with 7 bases between. CDR3 length: 13 residues. In germline, CDR1 is GTSNPN, CDR2 SVGIG (reference sequence). CDR3 sequence (DNA): TGTGCCTGGAGTGGAGGGTACTCCTACGAGCAGTACTTC. This encodes CAWSGGYSYEQYF.

This chain uses TRBV5-1 with TRBJ2-3; D gene unclear. Trimming removed 5 bases at V and 5 bases at J, with 15 bases between. Germline loops: CDR1 SGHRS, CDR2 YFSETQ. There are 14 residues in the CDR3. In DNA, the CDR3 is TGCGCCAGCAGTACCAGCCGGGTACGAGATACGCAGTATTTT. The encoded protein is CASSTSRVRDTQYF.